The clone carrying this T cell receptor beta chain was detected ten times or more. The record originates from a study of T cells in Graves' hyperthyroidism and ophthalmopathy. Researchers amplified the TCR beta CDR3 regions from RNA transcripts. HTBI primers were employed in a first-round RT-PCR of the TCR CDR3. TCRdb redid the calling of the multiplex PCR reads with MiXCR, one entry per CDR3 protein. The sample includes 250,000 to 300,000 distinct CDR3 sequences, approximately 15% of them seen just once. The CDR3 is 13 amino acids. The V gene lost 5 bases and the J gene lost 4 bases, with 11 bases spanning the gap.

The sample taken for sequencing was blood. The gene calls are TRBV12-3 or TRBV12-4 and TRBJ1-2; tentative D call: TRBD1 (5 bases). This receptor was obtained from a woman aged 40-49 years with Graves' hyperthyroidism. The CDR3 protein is CASSPQGIYGYTF. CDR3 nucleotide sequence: TGTGCCAGCAGTCCCCAGGGCATCTATGGCTACACCTTC.